The entry below gives a single TCR beta chain sequence along with its context. The study recruited people aged roughly 18 to 100 years across approximately 25 US areas. Recovery meant two consecutive negative NP/OP PCR tests, professional clearance, or resolved symptoms. The CDR3 has 12 amino acids. The V end was cut by 6 bases, the J end by 7 bases, with 9 bases between. The germline V gene has CDR1 LNHDA and CDR2 SQIVND (reference sequence). This record comes from a study of blood T cell repertoires in COVID-19. Across the whole study: Donors in the United States, Italy and Spain gave samples during acute or convalescent COVID-19. PBMCs, B-cell-depleted T cells, or T cells provided the cDNA or gDNA that made up the material.

Clones were read by immunoSEQ multiplex PCR, and TCRdb kept only the in-frame ones, dropping some. The profile covers hundreds of thousands of clones, with around 86% appearing a single time and about 1.5% taken by the ten largest. The sample comprised PBMCs or T cells enriched from blood (not recorded which). The V call is TRBV19, the J call TRBJ1-4, with no clear D. This clonotype was sampled from a woman between 45 and 65 years old who had recovered from COVID-19. CDR3 nucleotides: TGTGCCAGTAGAGCGGTGGGTGAAAAACTGTTTTTT. Its protein product is CASRAVGEKLFF.